The rows below give T cell receptor beta chains drawn from one sample of a study of blood T cells in healthy people across ages. TCRdb re-called the 5' RACE reads with MiXCR, one entry per CDR3 protein. The sample consists of hundreds of thousands of distinct CDR3 sequences, more than 20% of them appearing once. These records were also assigned to another study, of T cells of mothers and their children.

The sequenced material came from blood. These receptors were collected from a boy younger than 18 in good health. Each CDR3 is given with its conserved first and last residue. A D gene is named only where the DNA matches it firmly. Size tells how often a clone was seen (once, few, many) or the class of an expanded clone, and some rows leave it out.

.,TRBD1,TRBV28,16,TRBJ2-5,CASSLLGTGDGETQYF,TGTGCCAGCAGTTTACTTGGGACAGGGGATGGCGAGACCCAGTACTTC
.,TRBD2,TRBV7-9,16,TRBJ2-7,CASSPTSGRSLYEQYF,TGTGCCAGCAGCCCAACTAGCGGGAGGTCCCTATACGAGCAGTACTTC
many,TRBD2,TRBV10-3,18,TRBJ2-7,CAISDRGAGGSRPYEQYF,TGTGCCATCAGTGATCGGGGAGCGGGAGGGAGTCGCCCCTACGAGCAGTACTTC
.,.,TRBV7-2,16,TRBJ2-7,CASSLAGQKGSYEQYF,TGTGCCAGCAGCTTAGCGGGGCAGAAAGGATCCTACGAGCAGTACTTC
.,TRBD2,TRBV7-2,15,TRBJ2-1,CASSPGSGGNNEQFF,TGTGCCAGCAGCCCCGGCAGCGGGGGAAACAATGAGCAGTTCTTC
.,TRBD2,TRBV5-1,18,TRBJ2-2,CASSRISGAGVLTGELFF,TGCGCCAGCAGTCGTATCAGCGGCGCGGGAGTGTTAACCGGGGAGCTGTTTTTT
.,TRBD1,TRBV11-2,13,TRBJ1-1,CASLQGENTEAFF,TGTGCCAGCCTCCAGGGGGAGAACACTGAAGCTTTCTTT
.,.,TRBV29-1,13,TRBJ1-1,CSVRGGMNTEAFF,TGCAGCGTTCGGGGGGGCATGAACACTGAAGCTTTCTTT
.,.,TRBV12-3/TRBV12-4,14,TRBJ2-7,CASSPVPGSDEQYF,TGTGCCAGCAGCCCCGTCCCGGGGAGTGACGAGCAGTACTTC
few,TRBD1,TRBV2,14,TRBJ2-5,CASRGHRGWETQYF,TGTGCCAGCAGAGGGCACAGGGGTTGGGAGACCCAGTACTTC
.,TRBD2,TRBV19,14,TRBJ2-3,CASRKRDRTDTQYF,TGTGCCAGTAGGAAGCGGGACCGCACAGATACGCAGTATTTT
few,.,TRBV7-2,17,TRBJ2-5,CASSTHPGTSEQETQYF,TGTGCCAGCAGCACACACCCCGGGACATCGGAGCAGGAGACCCAGTACTTC
.,.,TRBV3-1,15,TRBJ2-7,CASSPNRVSSYEQYF,TGTGCCAGCAGCCCCAACAGGGTGAGCTCCTACGAGCAGTACTTC
few,.,TRBV7-9,15,TRBJ2-1,CASSSLGGDYNEQFF,TGTGCCAGCAGCTCCCTAGGGGGGGACTACAATGAGCAGTTCTTC
few,TRBD1,TRBV12-5,15,TRBJ2-6,CASGLTGVGANVLTF,TGTGCTAGTGGTCTAACAGGGGTTGGGGCCAACGTCCTGACTTTC